This T cell receptor beta chain was sequenced in a study of CD8 T cells in ankylosing spondylitis. Whole-study results and caveats: A TCR beta motif made of about eight highly homologous variants seemed typical of ankylosing spondylitis blood. Matched ankylosing spondylitis synovial fluid reportedly showed significant enrichment of disease-linked clones.

Libraries for TCR beta were made by quantitative 5'-RACE with molecular barcodes. TCRdb re-derived calls from the 5' RACE reads in MiXCR, one entry per CDR3 protein. The sample carries hundreds of thousands of distinct CDR3 sequences, 20% to 30% recorded once. This CDR3 contains 14 residues. CDR1 is MNHEY, CDR2 SVGEGT, per germline. V lost 8 bases to trimming and J lost 5 bases; unmatched junction nucleotides: 3. To note about this clonotype: Its antigen is not known.

The chain recombines TRBV6-2 or TRBV6-3 with TRBJ2-2, with 12 bases aligning to TRBD2. The sequenced sample consisted of blood, either unsorted or a sorted T cell fraction (not recorded which). The sequence came from a male donor with ankylosing spondylitis. The CDR3 DNA follows: TGTGCCAGCGGACTAGCGGGAAGGACCGGGGAGCTGTTTTTT. Translation: CASGLAGRTGELFF.